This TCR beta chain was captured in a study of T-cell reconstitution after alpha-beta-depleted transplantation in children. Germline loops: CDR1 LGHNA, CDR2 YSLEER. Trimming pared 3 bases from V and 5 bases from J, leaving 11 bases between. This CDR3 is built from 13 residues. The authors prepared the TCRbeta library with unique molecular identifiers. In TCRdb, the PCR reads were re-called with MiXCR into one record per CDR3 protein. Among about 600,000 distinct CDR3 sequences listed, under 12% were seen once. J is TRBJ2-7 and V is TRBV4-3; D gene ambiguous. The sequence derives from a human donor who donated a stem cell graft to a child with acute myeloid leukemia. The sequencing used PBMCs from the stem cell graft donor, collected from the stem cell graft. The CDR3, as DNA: TGCGCCAGCAGCCAGCGTACTTGGGACGAGCAGTACTTC. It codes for CASSQRTWDEQYF.